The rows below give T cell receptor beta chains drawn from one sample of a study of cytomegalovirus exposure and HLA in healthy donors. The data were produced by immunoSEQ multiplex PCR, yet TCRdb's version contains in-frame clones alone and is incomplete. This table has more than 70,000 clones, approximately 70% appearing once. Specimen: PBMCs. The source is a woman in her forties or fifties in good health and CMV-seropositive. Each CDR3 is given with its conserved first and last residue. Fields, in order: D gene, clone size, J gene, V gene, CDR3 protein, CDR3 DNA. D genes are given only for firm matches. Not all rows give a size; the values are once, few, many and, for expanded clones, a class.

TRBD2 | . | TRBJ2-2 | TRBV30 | CAWSVTLAGATGELFF | TGTGCCTGGAGTGTAACGCTAGCGGGAGCCACCGGGGAGCTGTTTTTT
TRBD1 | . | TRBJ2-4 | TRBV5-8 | CASSPLRSGQGGNIQYF | TGTGCCAGCAGCCCTCTCCGGTCGGGACAGGGGGGAAACATTCAGTACTTC
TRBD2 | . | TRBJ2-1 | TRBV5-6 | CASSLVLAGHEQFF | TGTGCCAGCAGCTTGGTTTTAGCGGGACATGAGCAGTTCTTC
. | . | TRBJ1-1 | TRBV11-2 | CASSSTSKNEAFF | TGTGCCAGCAGCTCGACAAGCAAAAATGAAGCTTTCTTT
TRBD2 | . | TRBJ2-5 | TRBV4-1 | CASSQQPGTSGQETQYF | TGCGCCAGCAGCCAACAACCCGGGACTAGCGGCCAAGAGACCCAGTACTTC
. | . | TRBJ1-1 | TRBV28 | CASSHIHPTSNTEAFF | TGTGCCAGCAGTCACATTCACCCGACAAGCAACACTGAAGCTTTCTTT
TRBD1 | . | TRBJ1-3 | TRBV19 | CASSWTGTEFTGNTIYF | TGTGCCAGTAGTTGGACAGGGACGGAATTTACTGGAAACACCATATATTTT
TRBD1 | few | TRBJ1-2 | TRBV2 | CASGGTGGGYTF | TGTGCCAGCGGCGGGACAGGAGGTGGCTACACCTTC
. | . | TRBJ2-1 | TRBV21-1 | CASSKDGRGRTYYNEQFF | TGTGCCAGCAGCAAAGATGGGAGAGGCAGGACCTACTACAATGAGCAGTTCTTC
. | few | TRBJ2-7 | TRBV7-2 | CASSSPYEQYF | TGTGCCAGCAGCTCTCCCTACGAGCAGTACTTC
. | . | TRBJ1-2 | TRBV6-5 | CASSYDRSNYGYTF | TGTGCCAGCAGTTACGACAGATCTAACTATGGCTACACCTTC
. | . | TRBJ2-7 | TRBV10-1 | CASSDEGLSAYEQYF | TGCGCCAGCAGTGATGAGGGTTTGAGTGCCTACGAGCAGTACTTC
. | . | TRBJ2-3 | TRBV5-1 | CASSLAPAGTDTQYF | TGCGCCAGCAGCTTGGCCCCAGCGGGCACAGATACGCAGTATTTT
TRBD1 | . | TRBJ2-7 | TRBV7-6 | CASSPSRETGTHEQYF | TGTGCCAGCAGCCCATCGAGAGAGACAGGGACCCACGAGCAGTACTTC
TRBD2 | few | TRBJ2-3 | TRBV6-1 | CASSGLAGADTQYF | TGTGCCAGCAGTGGACTAGCGGGAGCAGATACGCAGTATTTT
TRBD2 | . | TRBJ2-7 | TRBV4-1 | CASSSSGGPSYEQYF | TGCGCCAGCAGCTCAAGCGGGGGGCCCTCCTACGAGCAGTACTTC
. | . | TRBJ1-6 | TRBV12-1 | CASSFPGQGDNSPLHF | TGTGCCAGCAGCTTTCCGGGACAGGGAGATAATTCACCCCTCCACTTT
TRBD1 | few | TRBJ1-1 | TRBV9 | CASSTGQEKAFF | TGTGCCAGCAGCACGGGACAGGAAAAAGCTTTCTTT
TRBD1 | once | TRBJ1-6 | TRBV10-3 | CAISEQGGLNYNSALHF | TGTGCCATCAGTGAACAGGGGGGCCTAAACTATAATTCAGCCCTCCACTTT
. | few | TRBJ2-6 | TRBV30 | CARASGANVLTF | TGTGCGCGGGCCTCTGGGGCCAACGTCCTGACTTTC
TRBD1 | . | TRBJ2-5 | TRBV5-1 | CASSFSGQGSRETQYF | TGCGCCAGCAGCTTCTCGGGACAGGGGTCTCGAGAGACCCAGTACTTC
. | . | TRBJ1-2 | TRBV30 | CAWSLTITKGYTF | TGTGCCTGGAGTCTTACAATCACCAAGGGCTACACCTTC
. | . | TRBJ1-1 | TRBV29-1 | CAGRIGAGTEAFF | TGTGCGGGACGGATAGGGGCTGGCACTGAAGCTTTCTTT
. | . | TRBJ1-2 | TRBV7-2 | CASSFAGLLGYTF | TGTGCCAGCAGCTTTGCAGGGTTACTCGGCTACACCTTC
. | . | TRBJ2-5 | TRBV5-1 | CASRQGITQETQYF | TGCGCCAGCAGACAGGGTATCACCCAAGAGACCCAGTACTTC
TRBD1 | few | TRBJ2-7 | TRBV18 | CASSFRDRVHEQYF | TGTGCCAGCTCATTTCGGGACAGGGTCCACGAGCAGTACTTC
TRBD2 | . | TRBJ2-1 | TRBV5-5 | CASSLAGLAGGPSSYNEQFF | TGTGCCAGCAGCTTGGCAGGACTAGCGGGGGGACCGAGCTCCTACAATGAGCAGTTCTTC
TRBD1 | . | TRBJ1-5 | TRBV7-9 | CASSSTTGGADNQPQHF | TGTGCCAGCAGCTCTACAACAGGGGGCGCGGACAATCAGCCCCAGCATTTT
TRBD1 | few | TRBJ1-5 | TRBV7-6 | CASSTSTGVGNQPQHF | TGTGCCAGCAGCACATCGACAGGGGTTGGGAATCAGCCCCAGCATTTT
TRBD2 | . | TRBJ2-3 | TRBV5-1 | CASSLALAGSIDTQYF | TGCGCCAGCAGCTTGGCACTAGCGGGGAGTATAGATACGCAGTATTTT
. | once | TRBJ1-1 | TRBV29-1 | CSVSDRLNTEAFF | TGCAGCGTTTCCGACAGATTAAACACTGAAGCTTTCTTT
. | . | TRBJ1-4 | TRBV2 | CASSEYRANEKLFF | TGTGCCAGCAGTGAATACAGGGCTAATGAAAAACTGTTTTTT
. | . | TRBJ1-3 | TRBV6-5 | CASSYSPGEGGNTIYF | TGTGCCAGCAGTTACTCGCCAGGGGAGGGTGGAAACACCATATATTTT
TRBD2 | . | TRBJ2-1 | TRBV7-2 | CASSLAGTSGASYNEQFF | TGTGCCAGCAGCTTAGCCGGGACTAGCGGGGCCTCATACAATGAGCAGTTCTTC
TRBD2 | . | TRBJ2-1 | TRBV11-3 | CASSPGGSGGPYNEQFF | TGTGCCAGCAGCCCCGGGGGGAGCGGGGGACCCTACAATGAGCAGTTCTTC
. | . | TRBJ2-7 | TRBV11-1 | CASSLGSDGRVYEQYF | TGTGCCAGCAGCTTAGGATCCGACGGCAGGGTCTACGAGCAGTACTTC
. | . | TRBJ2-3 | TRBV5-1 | CASSLVNRQLTDTQYF | TGCGCCAGCAGCTTGGTAAACAGGCAACTCACAGATACGCAGTATTTT
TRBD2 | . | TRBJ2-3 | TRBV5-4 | CASSRGLADTDTQYF | TGTGCCAGCAGCAGGGGACTAGCGGACACAGATACGCAGTATTTT
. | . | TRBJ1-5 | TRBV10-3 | CAISDAGESSNQPQHF | TGTGCCATCAGTGACGCGGGGGAAAGCAGCAATCAGCCCCAGCATTTT
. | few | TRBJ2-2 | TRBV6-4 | CASSPKQGNTGELFF | TGTGCCAGCAGTCCTAAGCAGGGAAACACCGGGGAGCTGTTTTTT
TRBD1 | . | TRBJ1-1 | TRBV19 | CASSIQQGKFEAFF | TGTGCCAGTAGTATACAACAGGGGAAATTTGAAGCTTTCTTT
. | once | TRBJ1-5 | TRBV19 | CASSILTANQPQHF | TGTGCCAGTAGTATTTTGACAGCAAATCAGCCCCAGCATTTT
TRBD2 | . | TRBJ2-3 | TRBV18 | CASSPERGMNTDTQYF | TGTGCCAGCTCACCTGAGCGGGGGATGAACACAGATACGCAGTATTTT
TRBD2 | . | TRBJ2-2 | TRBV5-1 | CASSTGLAGGIGELFF | TGCGCCAGCAGCACGGGACTAGCGGGAGGGATCGGGGAGCTGTTTTTT
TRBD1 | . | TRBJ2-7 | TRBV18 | CASHRTGVYEQYF | TGTGCCAGCCACAGGACAGGGGTCTACGAGCAGTACTTC
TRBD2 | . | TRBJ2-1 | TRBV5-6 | CASSLPPGLAAGEQFF | TGTGCCAGCAGCTTGCCCCCGGGACTAGCGGCTGGCGAGCAGTTCTTC
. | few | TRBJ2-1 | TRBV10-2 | CASSEIASNEQFF | TGCGCCAGCAGTGAGATAGCCTCGAATGAGCAGTTCTTC
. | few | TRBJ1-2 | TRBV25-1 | CASSLAEGYTF | TGTGCCAGCAGTCTTGCGGAGGGCTACACCTTC
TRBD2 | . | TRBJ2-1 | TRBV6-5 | CASSLSGNAYNEQFF | TGTGCCAGCAGCCTTAGCGGGAACGCCTACAATGAGCAGTTCTTC
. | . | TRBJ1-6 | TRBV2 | CASSEGGGMNNSPLHF | TGTGCCAGCAGTGAAGGGGGGGGGATGAATAATTCACCCCTCCACTTT
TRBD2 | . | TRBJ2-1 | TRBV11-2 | CASSPPSGLNEQFF | TGTGCCAGCAGCCCCCCTAGCGGGCTCAATGAGCAGTTCTTC
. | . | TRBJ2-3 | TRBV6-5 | CASSYSRARGDTQYF | TGTGCCAGCAGTTACTCGAGGGCTAGAGGCGATACGCAGTATTTT
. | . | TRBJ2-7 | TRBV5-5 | CASSPGLAGGNEQYF | TGTGCCAGCAGCCCCGGTCTGGCAGGGGGGAACGAGCAGTACTTC
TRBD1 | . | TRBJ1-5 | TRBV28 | CASSPPPPQGAQHF | TGTGCCAGCAGTCCCCCCCCGCCTCAGGGGGCCCAGCATTTT
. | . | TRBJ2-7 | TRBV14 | CASSQTLRTAFYEQYF | TGTGCCAGCAGCCAAACCCTAAGGACAGCTTTTTACGAGCAGTACTTC
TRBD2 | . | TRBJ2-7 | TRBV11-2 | CASTQSGGGYEQYF | TGTGCCAGCACCCAGTCGGGGGGAGGGTACGAGCAGTACTTC
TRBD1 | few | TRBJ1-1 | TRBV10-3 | CAISESRGQPTEAFF | TGTGCCATCAGTGAGTCGCGGGGACAGCCGACTGAAGCTTTCTTT
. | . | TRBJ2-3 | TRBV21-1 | CASSKTGASTDTQYF | TGTGCCAGCAGCAAGACAGGGGCTAGCACAGATACGCAGTATTTT
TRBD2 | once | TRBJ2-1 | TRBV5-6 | CASSLLAGGINEQFF | TGTGCCAGCAGCCTATTAGCGGGGGGCATCAATGAGCAGTTCTTC